Below, one T cell receptor (beta chain) is given with its context. The antigen remains unidentified. The donors were part of the roughly 120-subject validation cohort, which stood apart from the roughly 670-subject first cohort. This record belongs to a study of cytomegalovirus exposure and HLA in healthy donors. Overall study findings and caveats: There were 150 to 200 TCR beta chains listed as cytomegalovirus-associated. Reported performance of the classifier showed diagnosis of cytomegalovirus status with high specificity and sensitivity.

Measured with immunoSEQ multiplex PCR; TCRdb has only the in-frame clones, and not every one. The data contain about 280,000 clones, roughly 90% of them singletons. Deletions cut 5 bases from V and 4 bases from J, with 26 bases between. The CDR3 has 18 residues. Germline V gives CDR1 SGHAT, CDR2 FQNNGV. The V and J genes are TRBV11-2 and TRBJ1-1, with D possibly TRBD1 on 5 matching bases. The sequenced sample consisted of PBMCs. The source of this sequence is a woman aged 18 to 35 in good health and CMV-seronegative. CDR3 protein: CASSKPIGYGTGTTEAFF. For the CDR3, the DNA is TGTGCCAGCAGCAAACCAATCGGGTATGGGACTGGGACCACTGAAGCTTTCTTT.